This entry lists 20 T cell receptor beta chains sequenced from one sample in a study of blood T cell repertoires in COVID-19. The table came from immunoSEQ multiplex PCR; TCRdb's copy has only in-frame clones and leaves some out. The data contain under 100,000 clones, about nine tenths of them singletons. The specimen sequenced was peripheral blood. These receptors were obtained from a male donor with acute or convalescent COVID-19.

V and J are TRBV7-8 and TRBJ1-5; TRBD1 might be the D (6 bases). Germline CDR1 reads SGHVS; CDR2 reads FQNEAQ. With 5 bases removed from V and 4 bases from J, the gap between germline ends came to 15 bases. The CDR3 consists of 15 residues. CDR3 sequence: CASSVSGTINQPQHF. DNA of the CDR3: TGTGCCAGCAGCGTTTCCGGGACAATAAATCAGCCCCAGCATTTT.

CDR3 DNA sequence: TGTGCCAGCAGCTTAGCTTCGGGGGACGCTCAGCCCCAGCATTTT. Protein: CASSLASGDAQPQHF. The chain carries TRBV7-8 and TRBJ1-5, with D perhaps TRBD1 (5 bases). The CDR3 runs to 15 residues. Deletions cut 0 bases from V and 6 bases from J, with 12 bases between. Germline CDR1 is SGHVS and CDR2 is FQNEAQ. Full variable domain (outside the CDR3, taken from reference TRBV7-8 and TRBJ1-5): GAGVSQSPRYKVAKRGQDVALRCDPISGHVSLFWYQQALGQGPEFLTYFQNEAQLDKSGLPSDRFFAERPEGSVSTLKIQRTQQEDSAVYLCASSLASGDAQPQHFGDGTRLSIL.

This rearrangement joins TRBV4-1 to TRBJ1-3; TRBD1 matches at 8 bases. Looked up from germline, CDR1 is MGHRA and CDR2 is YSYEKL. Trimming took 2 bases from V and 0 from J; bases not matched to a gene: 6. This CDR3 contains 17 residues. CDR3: CASSQNWDRSSGNTIYF. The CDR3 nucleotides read TGCGCCAGCAGCCAAAACTGGGACAGGAGCTCTGGAAACACCATATATTTT.

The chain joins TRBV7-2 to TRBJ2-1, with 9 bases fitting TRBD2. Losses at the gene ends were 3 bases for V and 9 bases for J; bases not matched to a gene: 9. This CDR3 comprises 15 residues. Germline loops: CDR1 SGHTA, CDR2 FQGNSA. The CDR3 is CASSFSGGGHIEQFF. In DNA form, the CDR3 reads TGTGCCAGCAGCTTTAGCGGGGGAGGACACATTGAGCAGTTCTTC. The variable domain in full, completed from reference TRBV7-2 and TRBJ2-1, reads GAGVSQSPSNKVTEKGKDVELRCDPISGHTALYWYRQSLGQGLEFLIYFQGNSAPDKSGLPSDRFSAERTGGSVSTLTIQRTQQEDSAVYLCASSFSGGGHIEQFFGPGTRLTVL.

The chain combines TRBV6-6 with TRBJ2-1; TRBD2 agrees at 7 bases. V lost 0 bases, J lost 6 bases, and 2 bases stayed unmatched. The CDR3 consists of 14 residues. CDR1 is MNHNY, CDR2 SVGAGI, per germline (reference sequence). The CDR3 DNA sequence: TGTGCCAGCAGTTACTCGACGGGGGGCAATGAGCAGTTCTTC. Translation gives CASSYSTGGNEQFF.

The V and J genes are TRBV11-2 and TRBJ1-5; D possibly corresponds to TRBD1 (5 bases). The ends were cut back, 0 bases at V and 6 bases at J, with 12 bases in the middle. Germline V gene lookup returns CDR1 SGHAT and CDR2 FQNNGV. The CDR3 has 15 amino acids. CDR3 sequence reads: CASSLDFRVGQPQHF. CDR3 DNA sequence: TGTGCCAGCAGCTTAGATTTCAGGGTCGGTCAGCCCCAGCATTTT.

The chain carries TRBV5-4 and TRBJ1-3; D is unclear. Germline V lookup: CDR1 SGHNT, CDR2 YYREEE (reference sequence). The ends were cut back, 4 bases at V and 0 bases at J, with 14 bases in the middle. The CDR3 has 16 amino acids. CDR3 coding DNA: TGTGCCAGCAGCCCTGACATACAGAGCTCTGGAAACACCATATATTTT. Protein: CASSPDIQSSGNTIYF. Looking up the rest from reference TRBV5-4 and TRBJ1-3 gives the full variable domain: ETGVTQSPTHLIKTRGQQVTLRCSSQSGHNTVSWYQQALGQGPQFIFQYYREEENGRGNFPPRFSGLQFPNYSSELNVNALELDDSALYLCASSPDIQSSGNTIYFGEGSWLTVV.

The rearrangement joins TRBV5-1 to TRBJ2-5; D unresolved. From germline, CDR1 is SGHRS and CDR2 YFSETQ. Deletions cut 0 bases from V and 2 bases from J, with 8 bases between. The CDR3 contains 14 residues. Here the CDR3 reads CASSLVWQQETQYF. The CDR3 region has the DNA TGCGCCAGCAGCTTGGTATGGCAGCAAGAGACCCAGTACTTC.

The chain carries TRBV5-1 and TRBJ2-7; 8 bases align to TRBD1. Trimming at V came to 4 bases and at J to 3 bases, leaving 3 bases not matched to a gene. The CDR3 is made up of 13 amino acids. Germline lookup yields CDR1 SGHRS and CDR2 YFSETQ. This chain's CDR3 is CASSSGQGYEQYF. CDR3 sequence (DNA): TGCGCCAGCAGCAGCGGACAGGGCTACGAGCAGTACTTC.

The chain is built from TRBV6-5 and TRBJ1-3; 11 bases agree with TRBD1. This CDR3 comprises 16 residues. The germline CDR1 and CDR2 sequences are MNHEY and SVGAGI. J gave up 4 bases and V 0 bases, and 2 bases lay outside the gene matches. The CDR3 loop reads CASSYSGDRGGNTIYF. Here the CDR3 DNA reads TGTGCCAGCAGTTACTCGGGGGACAGGGGGGGAAACACCATATATTTT.

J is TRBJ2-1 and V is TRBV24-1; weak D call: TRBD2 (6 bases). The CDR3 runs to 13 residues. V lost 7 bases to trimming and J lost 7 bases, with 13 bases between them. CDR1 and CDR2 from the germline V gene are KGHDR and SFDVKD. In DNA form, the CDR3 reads TGTGCCACCAGGGGGGACTTCGGTAATGAGCAGTTCTTC. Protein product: CATRGDFGNEQFF.

The CDR3: CASSRGGASGGQGETQYF. The CDR3 DNA reads as TGTGCCAGCAGCAGAGGTGGGGCTAGCGGGGGCCAGGGAGAGACCCAGTACTTC. V usage is TRBV7-2 and J usage is TRBJ2-5; 10 nucleotides line up with TRBD2. J was trimmed by 4 bases and V by 5 bases; bases with no gene match: 16. The CDR3 totals 18 residues. Germline loops: CDR1 SGHTA, CDR2 FQGNSA.

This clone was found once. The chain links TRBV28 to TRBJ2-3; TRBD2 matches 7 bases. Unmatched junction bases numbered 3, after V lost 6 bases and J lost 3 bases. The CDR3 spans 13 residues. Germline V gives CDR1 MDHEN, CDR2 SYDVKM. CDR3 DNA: TGTGCCAGCAGCCCGGGGGGAACAGATACGCAGTATTTT. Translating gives CASSPGGTDTQYF.

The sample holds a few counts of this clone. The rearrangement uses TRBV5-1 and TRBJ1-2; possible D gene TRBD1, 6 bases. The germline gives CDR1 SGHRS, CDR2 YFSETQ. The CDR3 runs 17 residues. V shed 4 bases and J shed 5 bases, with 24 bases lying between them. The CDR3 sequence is CASSPNPTQGKRYGYTF. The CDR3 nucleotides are TGCGCCAGCAGCCCCAATCCGACACAGGGAAAGAGGTATGGCTACACCTTC.

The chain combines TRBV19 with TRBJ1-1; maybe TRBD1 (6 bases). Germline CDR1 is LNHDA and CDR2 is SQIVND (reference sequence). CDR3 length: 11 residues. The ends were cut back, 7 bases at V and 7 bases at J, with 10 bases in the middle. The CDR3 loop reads CASNGQYEAFF. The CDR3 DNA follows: TGTGCCAGTAATGGACAGTATGAAGCTTTCTTT.

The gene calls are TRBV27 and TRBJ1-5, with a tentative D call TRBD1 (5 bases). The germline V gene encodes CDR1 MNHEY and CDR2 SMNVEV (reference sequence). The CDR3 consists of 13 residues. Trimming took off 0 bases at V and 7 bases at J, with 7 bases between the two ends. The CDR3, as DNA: TGTGCCAGCAGTTTATCCAGGGTCCAGCCCCAGCATTTT. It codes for CASSLSRVQPQHF.

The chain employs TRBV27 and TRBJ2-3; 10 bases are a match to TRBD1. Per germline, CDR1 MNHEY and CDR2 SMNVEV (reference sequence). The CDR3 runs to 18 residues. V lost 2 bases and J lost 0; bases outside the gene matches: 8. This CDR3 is CASSLGQGVGISTDTQYF. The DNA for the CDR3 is TGTGCCAGCAGTTTAGGACAGGGGGTTGGAATTAGCACAGATACGCAGTATTTT.

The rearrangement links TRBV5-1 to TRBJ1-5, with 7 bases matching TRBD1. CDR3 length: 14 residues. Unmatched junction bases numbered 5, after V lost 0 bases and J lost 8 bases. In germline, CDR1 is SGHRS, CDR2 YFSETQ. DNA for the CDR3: TGCGCCAGCAGCTTGGGACAGGGTGGGGAGCCCCAGCATTTT. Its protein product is CASSLGQGGEPQHF.

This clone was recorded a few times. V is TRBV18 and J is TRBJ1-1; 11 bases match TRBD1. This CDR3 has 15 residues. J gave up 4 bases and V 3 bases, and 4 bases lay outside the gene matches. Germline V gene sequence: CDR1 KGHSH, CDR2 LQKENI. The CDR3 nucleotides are TGTGCCAGCTCACCGGGACAGGGGGGCGGCACTGAAGCTTTCTTT. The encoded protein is CASSPGQGGGTEAFF.

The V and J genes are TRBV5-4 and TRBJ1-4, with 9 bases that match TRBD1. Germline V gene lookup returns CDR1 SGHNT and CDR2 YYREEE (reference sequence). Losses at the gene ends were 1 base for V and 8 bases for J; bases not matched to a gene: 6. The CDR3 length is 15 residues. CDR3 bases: TGTGCCAGCAGCTTGAAGACAGGGGGGCAAGAAAAACTGTTTTTT. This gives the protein CASSLKTGGQEKLFF. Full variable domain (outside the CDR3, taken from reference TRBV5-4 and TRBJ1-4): ETGVTQSPTHLIKTRGQQVTLRCSSQSGHNTVSWYQQALGQGPQFIFQYYREEENGRGNFPPRFSGLQFPNYSSELNVNALELDDSALYLCASSLKTGGQEKLFFGSGTQLSVL.